These 21 T cell receptor beta chains originate from one sample sequenced in a study of OX40 agonist ivuxolimab in advanced cancers. Only in-frame clones appear in the TCRdb table, and some are missing; sequencing was by immunoSEQ multiplex PCR. The data show about 92,000 clones, with about nine tenths seen just once and about 0.35% held by the top ten. This material consisted of CD4+ or CD8+ T cells sorted from blood, taken in a trial of the OX40 agonist ivuxolimab. The receptors shown here come from an adult with an advanced solid tumor such as melanoma, head and neck, liver or kidney cancer.

The gene calls are TRBV20-1 and TRBJ2-1; D is unclear. The CDR3 spans 10 residues. CDR1 and CDR2 from the germline V gene are DFQATT and SNEGSKA (reference sequence). Between the trimmed V and J ends, which lost 5 bases and 3 bases, there was a span of 2 bases. CDR3 bases: TGCAGTGCTTTCTACAATGAGCAGTTCTTC. It codes for CSAFYNEQFF.

V usage is TRBV28 and J usage is TRBJ2-7, with 10 bases aligning to TRBD2. From germline, CDR1 is MDHEN and CDR2 SYDVKM. With 5 bases clipped from V and 7 bases from J, the junction kept 14 bases outside the gene matches. The CDR3 contains 16 residues. The CDR3 is CASSTIGSGRAGEQYF. The DNA of the CDR3 is TGTGCCAGCAGTACCATAGGCAGCGGGAGGGCGGGGGAGCAGTACTTC.

V and J are TRBV11-1 and TRBJ2-1; 7 bases agree with TRBD1. With V trimmed by 3 bases and J by 5 bases, 4 bases remained unmatched. Germline V CDR1 and CDR2: SGHAT, FQDESV (reference sequence). The CDR3 totals 14 residues. The CDR3 coding sequence is TGTGCCAGCAGCTTGTACAGGGGCAACAATGAGCAGTTCTTC. Translated, it gives CASSLYRGNNEQFF.

The chain is built from TRBV7-9 and TRBJ2-5, with TRBD2 matching over 9 bases. The CDR3 is made up of 15 amino acids. Germline loops: CDR1 SEHNR, CDR2 FQNEAQ (reference sequence). V trimming: 7 bases; J trimming: 5 bases; junction bases outside the gene matches: 11. The CDR3 DNA follows: TGTGCCAGCACAAAAGGGGTAGCGGGAGAGGAGACCCAGTACTTC. Protein: CASTKGVAGEETQYF.

The chain uses TRBV7-8 and TRBJ1-1; 10 bases map to TRBD1. This CDR3 spans 15 amino acids. Germline V gives CDR1 SGHVS, CDR2 FQNEAQ. The J segment lost 4 bases and the V segment lost 1 base, leaving 3 bases of the junction unmatched. The CDR3 region has the DNA TGTGCCAGCAGCTTAGGAAGGACAGGGGGCACTGAAGCTTTCTTT. This sequence encodes CASSLGRTGGTEAFF.

The rearrangement uses TRBV19 and TRBJ2-7; D possibly uses TRBD1 or TRBD2 (6 bases each). The V and J ends lost 1 base and 2 bases respectively, with 9 bases between them. Looked up from germline, CDR1 is LNHDA and CDR2 is SQIVND (reference sequence). This CDR3 spans 14 amino acids. CDR3 nucleotide sequence: TGTGCCAGTAGTATAGGAAGGGGGGCCTACGAGCAGTACTTC. Encoded protein: CASSIGRGAYEQYF.

J is TRBJ1-5 and V is TRBV6-1; TRBD1 matches at 8 bases. CDR1 is MNHNS, CDR2 SASEGT, per germline. CDR3 length: 13 residues. V lost 5 bases and J lost 4; bases outside the gene matches: 1. The chain's CDR3 is CASSRDRNQPQHF. The CDR3 DNA is TGTGCCAGCAGTCGGGACAGGAATCAGCCCCAGCATTTT.

The gene calls are TRBV7-9 and TRBJ2-3; 9 bases agree with TRBD1. In germline, CDR1 is SEHNR, CDR2 FQNEAQ (reference sequence). V shed 1 base, J shed 2 bases, and the junction held 4 bases outside the gene matches. CDR3 length: 16 amino acids. DNA for the CDR3: TGTGCCAGCAGCTTAGACAGGGGGCTTCCCACAGATACGCAGTATTTT. Its protein is CASSLDRGLPTDTQYF.

V usage is TRBV28 and J usage is TRBJ2-7; D could derive from TRBD1 or TRBD2 (5 bases each). The CDR3 has 15 residues. Trimming shortened V by 4 bases and J by 0 bases, and 13 bases separated the two germline ends. The germline V gene encodes CDR1 MDHEN and CDR2 SYDVKM. CDR3 bases: TGTGCCAGCAGTTCTGTCGGGACGAGCTCCTACGAGCAGTACTTC. Amino acid sequence: CASSSVGTSSYEQYF.

This chain connects TRBV28 to TRBJ1-4, with a weak D call TRBD1 (6 bases). V lost 7 bases to trimming and J lost 5 bases, with 17 bases between them. Germline CDR1 MDHEN, CDR2 SYDVKM. The CDR3 is 15 amino acids. The CDR3 nucleotides are TGTGCCAGCACTCTTGGGGGGGCCCGAAATGAAAAACTGTTTTTT. As protein: CASTLGGARNEKLFF.

CDR3 sequence: CASSLGQVNTGELFF. CDR3 nucleotides: TGTGCCAGCAGTTTGGGACAGGTCAACACCGGGGAGCTGTTTTTT. V is TRBV27 and J is TRBJ2-2; TRBD1 agrees at 8 bases. CDR3 length equals 15 residues. The germline gives CDR1 MNHEY, CDR2 SMNVEV (reference sequence). Unmatched junction bases numbered 2, after V lost 3 bases and J lost 2 bases.

With regard to this clone: The junction departs from germline at one end; a sequencing error may be responsible. V is TRBV29-1 and J is TRBJ2-5, with 9 bases fitting TRBD2. This CDR3 has 13 amino acids. Germline lookup yields CDR1 SQVTM and CDR2 ANQGSEA. CDR3 amino acids: CSVAREGREAQYF. In nucleotides, the CDR3 is TGCAGCGTTGCGCGGGAGGGAAGAGAGGCCCAGTACTTC.

This clone was seen just once. The rearrangement links TRBV5-1 to TRBJ2-5; 10 positions match TRBD1. The V segment lost 6 bases and the J segment 4 bases; nucleotides outside the gene matches: 9. CDR3 length: 15 amino acids. CDR1 and CDR2 from the germline V gene are SGHRS and YFSETQ. Here the CDR3 DNA reads TGCGCCAGCACCTTATCCGGGACAGGGGTAGAGACCCAGTACTTC. Translated, it gives CASTLSGTGVETQYF. Full variable domain (outside the CDR3, taken from reference TRBV5-1 and TRBJ2-5): KAGVTQTPRYLIKTRGQQVTLSCSPISGHRSVSWYQQTPGQGLQFLFEYFSETQRNKGNFPGRFSGRQFSNSRSEMNVSTLELGDSALYLCASTLSGTGVETQYFGPGTRLLVL.

The V and J genes are TRBV7-9 and TRBJ2-3; 9 positions agree with TRBD2. The CDR3 extends over 16 amino acids. Unmatched junction bases numbered 6, after V lost 3 bases and J lost 2 bases. CDR1 is SEHNR and CDR2 is FQNEAQ in the germline V gene (reference sequence). CDR3 coding DNA: TGTGCCAGCAGCTTGAGGCTAGCGGGAATCACAGATACGCAGTATTTT. Its protein is CASSLRLAGITDTQYF.

The chain employs TRBV4-2 and TRBJ2-7; D is unresolved. Per germline, CDR1 LGHNA and CDR2 YNFKEQ. Trimming stripped 0 bases from V and 5 bases from J, with 8 bases between. CDR3 length: 13 residues. The CDR3 nucleotides read TGTGCCAGCAGCCAAGACCGAGCTAACGAGCAGTACTTC. Translation gives CASSQDRANEQYF.

The chain employs TRBV7-9 and TRBJ2-6, with D unresolved. The CDR3 has 15 amino acids. Germline loops: CDR1 SEHNR, CDR2 FQNEAQ (reference sequence). V gave up 0 bases and J gave up 0 bases, with 3 bases separating them. CDR3 sequence (DNA): TGTGCCAGCAGCTTAGCTAGCTCTGGGGCCAACGTCCTGACTTTC. This gives the protein CASSLASSGANVLTF. Full variable domain (missing parts from reference TRBV7-9 and TRBJ2-6): DTGVSQNPRHKITKRGQNVTFRCDPISEHNRLYWYRQTLGQGPEFLTYFQNEAQLEKSRLLSDRFSAERPKGSFSTLEIQRTEQGDSAMYLCASSLASSGANVLTFGAGSRLTVL.

This chain uses TRBV28 with TRBJ2-2, with 7 positions matching TRBD2. V gave up 8 bases and J gave up 4 bases; unmatched junction bases: 7. The CDR3 is 14 residues long. Per the germline V gene, CDR1 is MDHEN and CDR2 is SYDVKM. DNA for the CDR3: TGTGCCAGCCTCGACGGGAGGCGCACCGGGGAGCTGTTTTTT. Translated: CASLDGRRTGELFF.

The chain joins TRBV6-5 to TRBJ1-2, with D perhaps matching TRBD1 (6 bases). The ends were cut back, 2 bases at V and 6 bases at J, with 13 bases in the middle. The CDR3 runs to 14 residues. Germline CDR1 MNHEY, CDR2 SVGAGI. The CDR3 loop is CASSYTGGADGYTF. DNA for the CDR3: TGTGCCAGCAGTTACACGGGGGGCGCCGATGGCTACACCTTC.

The genes are TRBV27 and TRBJ2-3; 7 bases are a match to TRBD1. The J segment lost 4 bases and the V segment lost 3 bases, leaving 10 bases of the junction unmatched. CDR3 length: 16 amino acids. The V gene's germline CDR1 is MNHEY and CDR2 SMNVEV (reference sequence). The DNA for the CDR3 is TGTGCCAGCAGTTTGAGGGGTCAGGGGGTCGCAGATACGCAGTATTTT. It encodes CASSLRGQGVADTQYF.

V is TRBV4-3 and J is TRBJ2-7, with 7 bases identical to TRBD2. The CDR3 is 15 residues long. Germline V gives CDR1 LGHNA, CDR2 YSLEER. With V trimmed by 2 bases and J by 3 bases, 7 bases remained unmatched. CDR3 region: CASSQKGLGIYEQYF. Here the CDR3 DNA reads TGCGCCAGCAGCCAAAAAGGACTAGGAATCTACGAGCAGTACTTC.

Regarding this clone: The same CDR3 can be traced to other DNA sequences in this sample. This rearrangement joins TRBV6-1 to TRBJ2-5; 8 bases fit TRBD1. CDR3 length: 13 amino acids. Per germline, CDR1 MNHNS and CDR2 SASEGT. The trim removed 5 bases at V and 4 bases at J, leaving 3 bases unmatched. CDR3 in amino acids: CASSRDRGETQYF. In DNA, the CDR3 is TGTGCCAGCAGTCGCGACAGGGGAGAGACCCAGTACTTC.